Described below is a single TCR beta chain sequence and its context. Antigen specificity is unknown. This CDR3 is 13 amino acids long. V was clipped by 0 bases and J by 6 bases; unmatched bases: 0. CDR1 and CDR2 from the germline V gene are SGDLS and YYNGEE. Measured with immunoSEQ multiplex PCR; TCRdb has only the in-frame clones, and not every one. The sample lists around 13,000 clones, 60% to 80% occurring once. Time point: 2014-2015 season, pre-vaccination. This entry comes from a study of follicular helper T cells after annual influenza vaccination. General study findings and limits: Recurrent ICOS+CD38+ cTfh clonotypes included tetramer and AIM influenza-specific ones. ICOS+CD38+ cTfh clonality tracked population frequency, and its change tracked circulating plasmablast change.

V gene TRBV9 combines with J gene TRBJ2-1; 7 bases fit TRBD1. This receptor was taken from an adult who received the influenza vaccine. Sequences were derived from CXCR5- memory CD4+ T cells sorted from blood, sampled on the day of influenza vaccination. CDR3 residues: CASSVDRGNEQFF. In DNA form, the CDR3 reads TGTGCCAGCAGCGTAGACAGGGGCAATGAGCAGTTCTTC.